A selection of T cell receptor beta chains follows, all from one sample in a study of blood T cell repertoires in COVID-19. Generated by immunoSEQ multiplex PCR, the TCRdb table keeps only in-frame clones and is missing some. The sample holds 95,000 or so clones, roughly 79% seen once. Sequenced sample: peripheral blood. These receptors were taken from a man older than 75 with COVID-19, enrolled during active disease. CDR3s include the opening cysteine and the closing phenylalanine or tryptophan. Fields, in order: D gene, J gene, V gene, CDR3 protein, CDR3 DNA. D genes are given only for firm matches.

- TRBJ1-1 TRBV18 CASSPLGEGNTEAFF TGTGCCAGCTCACCACTCGGGGAGGGGAACACTGAAGCTTTCTTT
- TRBJ1-6 TRBV4-2 CASSQDLRTVYNSPLHF TGTGCCAGCAGCCAAGATCTCCGGACAGTCTATAATTCACCCCTCCACTTT
TRBD1 TRBJ2-1 TRBV3-1/TRBV3-2 CASSQYVGTDNEQFF TGTGCCAGCAGCCAATATGTCGGGACAGACAATGAGCAGTTCTTC
TRBD2 TRBJ2-7 TRBV14 CASSQAGLASDRRLQQYF TGTGCCAGCAGCCAGGCTGGACTAGCTTCAGATAGGAGACTGCAGCAGTACTTC
- TRBJ2-7 TRBV4-2 CASSQDDTKQYF TGTGCCAGCAGCCAAGATGATACTAAGCAGTACTTC
TRBD1 TRBJ2-7 TRBV9 CASSLRQGAYEQYF TGTGCCAGCAGCTTACGACAGGGGGCCTACGAGCAGTACTTC
- TRBJ2-7 TRBV18 CASSPTRDEQYF TGTGCCAGCTCACCAACTCGCGACGAGCAGTACTTC
- TRBJ1-2 TRBV5-1 CASSFRDSSPNYGYTF TGCGCCAGCAGCTTTCGCGACAGCTCCCCTAACTATGGCTACACCTTC
- TRBJ2-7 TRBV11-2 CASSLDMGRTYEQYF TGTGCCAGCAGCTTAGATATGGGCAGGACCTACGAGCAGTACTTC
- TRBJ1-2 TRBV19 CASTSGGYGYTF TGTGCCAGTACCTCGGGAGGTTATGGCTACACCTTC
- TRBJ1-2 TRBV13 CASSLGKGLYGYTF TGTGCCAGCAGCTTAGGAAAGGGACTCTATGGCTACACCTTC
TRBD1 TRBJ1-2 TRBV4-3 CASSQEFSRQGLYGYTF TGCGCCAGCAGCCAAGAGTTTTCGCGACAGGGTCTCTATGGCTACACCTTC
TRBD1 TRBJ2-1 TRBV27 CASWRQGENEQFF TGTGCCAGCTGGCGACAGGGGGAGAATGAGCAGTTCTTC
TRBD2 TRBJ2-2 TRBV9 CASSVGAGANTGELFF TGTGCCAGCAGCGTAGGGGCGGGAGCGAACACCGGGGAGCTGTTTTTT
- TRBJ1-2 TRBV18 CASSPREGYTF TGTGCCAGCTCACCACGCGAGGGCTACACCTTC
TRBD2 TRBJ2-1 TRBV15 CATSRVGLAEQFF TGTGCCACCAGCAGGGTCGGACTAGCTGAGCAGTTCTTC
- TRBJ1-1 TRBV19 CASSMSFWEMNTEAFF TGTGCCAGTAGTATGTCGTTCTGGGAGATGAACACTGAAGCTTTCTTT
TRBD1 TRBJ2-1 TRBV5-1 CASSLALTGGMDEQFF TGCGCCAGCAGCTTGGCTCTGACAGGGGGCATGGATGAGCAGTTCTTC
- TRBJ1-5 TRBV30 CAWSMRANQPQHF TGTGCCTGGAGTATGAGGGCAAATCAGCCCCAGCATTTT
TRBD2 TRBJ2-1 TRBV7-2 CASSQGTSGSANEQFF TGTGCCAGCAGCCAAGGGACTAGCGGGAGTGCAAATGAGCAGTTCTTC
- TRBJ1-6 TRBV9 CASSAITDNSPLHF TGTGCCAGCAGCGCGATTACAGATAATTCACCCCTCCACTTT
- TRBJ2-7 TRBV15 CATSPGYVEQYF TGTGCCACCAGTCCAGGGTACGTCGAGCAGTACTTC
- TRBJ2-4 TRBV10-3 CAISEEGDKNIQYF TGTGCCATCAGTGAGGAGGGGGACAAAAACATTCAGTACTTC
TRBD1 TRBJ2-7 TRBV7-9 CASSLADRGLLEQYF TGTGCCAGCAGCTTAGCCGACAGGGGGCTTCTCGAGCAGTACTTC
TRBD2 TRBJ2-1 TRBV28 CASRRSGRTNNEQFF TGTGCCAGCAGGAGGAGCGGGAGGACAAACAATGAGCAGTTCTTC